This T cell receptor beta chain was identified during a study of blood T cell repertoires in COVID-19 (dated by TCRdb to 2018 to 2020). General notes on the study: Samples covering the acute and convalescent phases of COVID-19 were provided by collaborators in the United States, Italy and Spain. HLA class I and class II types, where available, came from metadata supplied by the sample provider rather than from assay-based typing. The prospective study material was composed of cDNA or gDNA derived from T cells, B-cell-depleted T cells, or PBMCs. Deeply sampled blood TCRbeta repertoires from subjects exposed to, actively infected with, or recovered from COVID-19 were included in the dataset. A freely available public database, intended as a resource for researchers studying the immune response to SARS-CoV-2, is where the repertoires were released. Nearly every sample came with metadata listing a de-identified subject ID, COVID-19 status, age in years and sex. Samples were obtained from the ongoing ImmuneRACE study (first 160 participants) and from about 1,300 subjects provided by 6 global collaborators.

The full study reports these points: How much clinical and demographic metadata was included differed by source and by participant, and the metadata was provided uncurated.

At one collaborating source in Seattle, patients were enrolled during active infection and were followed longitudinally through the course of disease. Whole blood was collected in K2EDTA tubes by collaborating institutions according to the institutions' own protocols. Collaborator samples were shipped for TCRbeta analysis as frozen whole blood, isolated PBMCs, or DNA extracted from either sample type. This clone was recorded a few times. Its antigen is currently not known. No per-base quality is available; no much larger clone lies one base away. The CDR3 runs 15 residues from the cysteine to the phenylalanine. Kept here is only the CDR3 DNA, which spans 45 bases and is read in frame from base 1. V is cut back by 8 bases and J by 7 bases, with 16 bases in the junction unmatched. For CDR1 and CDR2, the germline V gene (reference sequence) lists MNHEY and SMNVEV. TCRbeta CDR3 regions were amplified from genomic DNA by means of the immunoSEQ Assay, a bias-controlled multiplex PCR. From the authors' description of their analysis: The number of nucleated cells in each sample was estimated from the amplification of reference gene primers within the assay. To quantify the absolute abundance of each unique TCRbeta CDR3 rearrangement, sequence reads were collapsed and filtered. Productive Simpson clonality was computed per sample as the square root of Simpson's diversity index over productive rearrangements. Entries here come from immuneACCESS through TCRdb and include only in-frame sequences with V and J called. Some clones fail to appear in such tables; in the studies checked, an unresolved V gene covers under half of the shortfall, and the cause of the remainder is unknown. The V and J calls and clone size were taken over from that table, and D and trimming were inferred from the DNA. This sample comprises 180,000 or so clones, approximately 80% of them detected only once. Roughly 11% of the sample rests with the top ten.

The source material was peripheral blood. The chain uses TRBV27 and TRBJ1-1; a stretch of 7 junction bases matches TRBD1. This sequence was found in a woman between 35 and 50 years old with COVID-19, enrolled during active disease. For the CDR3, the sequence is CASFEGQARIGEAFF. In nucleotide form, the sequence is TGTGCCAGCTTTGAAGGACAGGCCAGAATTGGTGAAGCTTTCTTT.